This TCR beta chain was observed in a study of blood T cells in healthy people across ages. Next came a second PCR, run for about 6 to 12 cycles, which used a sample-barcoded 5' primer along with a J-beta primer mix. Via MiXCR, TCRdb re-called the 5' RACE reads, giving one row per CDR3 protein. This table holds roughly 730,000 distinct CDR3 sequences, roughly 56% found once. The CDR3 is made up of 15 amino acids. The germline gives CDR1 DFQATT, CDR2 SNEGSKA (reference sequence). This clonotype was sampled from a man aged 40-50 years in good health. This chain uses TRBV20-1 with TRBJ2-1; perhaps TRBD2 as D (5 bases). The assigned J gene may be wrong: the sequence end matches TRBJ2-7 better. The specimen was blood. The DNA for the CDR3 is TGCAGTGCTACTACTAGGATTCAGGCCAGACAAGGGCAGTACTTC. The encoded protein is CSATTRIQARQGQYF.